This is a list of T cell receptor beta chains from one sample in a study of blood T cell repertoires in COVID-19. Method: immunoSEQ multiplex PCR; TCRdb's copy keeps in-frame clones and lacks some. The data contain 250,000 to 300,000 clones, less than 90% of them singletons. Material: peripheral blood. These receptors were taken from a woman in her twenties or thirties with COVID-19, enrolled during active disease. CDR3s include the opening cysteine and the closing phenylalanine or tryptophan. D genes are given only for firm matches. Where a row states a size, it is once, few, many or the class of an expanded clone; other rows omit it.

>TRBJ2-7|TRBD2|.|TRBV5-1
TGCGCCAGCAGCCCCTGGACTAGCGGGGCTACCTACGAGCAGTACTTC
CASSPWTSGATYEQYF
>TRBJ2-7|.|.|TRBV19
TGTGCCAGTAGCCGAGGCCGGGACAAACTCTACGAGCAGTACTTC
CASSRGRDKLYEQYF
>TRBJ2-1|.|.|TRBV7-7
TGTGCCAGCAGCTTAGGCCAGGGATTTGGAAATGAGCAGTTCTTC
CASSLGQGFGNEQFF
>TRBJ2-7|.|.|TRBV27
TGTGCCAGCAGTTTATGGGCAGGTCCGTACGAGCAGTACTTC
CASSLWAGPYEQYF
>TRBJ2-2|.|.|TRBV24-1
TGTGCCACCAGACAGGGCTCGGGCACCGGGGAGCTGTTTTTT
CATRQGSGTGELFF
>TRBJ2-5|.|.|TRBV6-5
TGTGCCAGCAGAGGACAGACGGAGTGGACCCAGTACTTC
CASRGQTEWTQYF
>TRBJ2-1|.|.|TRBV9
TGTGCCAGCAGTCCCTCCGGGGGTTTTTACAATGAGCAGTTCTTC
CASSPSGGFYNEQFF
>TRBJ1-2|.|.|TRBV7-9
TGTGCCAGCAGCTTAGGACGTACGGAGTGGGGCTACACCTTC
CASSLGRTEWGYTF
>TRBJ2-3|.|once|TRBV11-2
TGTGCCAGCAGTCAAGGGGGGGCGGATACGCAGTATTTT
CASSQGGADTQYF
>TRBJ2-7|TRBD1|.|TRBV19
TGTGCCAGTAGTCCCGGACAGGGTGGCGTCTACGAGCAGTACTTC
CASSPGQGGVYEQYF
>TRBJ2-5|.|.|TRBV6-5
TGTGCCAGCAGGGCGGGACAGCTGAAAGAGACCCAGTACTTC
CASRAGQLKETQYF
>TRBJ2-7|.|.|TRBV4-1
TGCGCCAGCAGCCAAGCACATCAGGGCTACGAGCAGTACTTC
CASSQAHQGYEQYF
>TRBJ2-1|.|.|TRBV15
TGTGCCACCAGCAGAGATGAGGGTGAGCAGTTCTTC
CATSRDEGEQFF
>TRBJ1-1|.|.|TRBV3-1/TRBV3-2
TGTGCCAGCAGCCAACTGAGCACTGAAGCTTTCTTT
CASSQLSTEAFF
>TRBJ2-1|TRBD2|.|TRBV9
TGTGCCAGCAGCTTTACTAGCGGGGACTACAATGAGCAGTTCTTC
CASSFTSGDYNEQFF
>TRBJ2-7|TRBD1|.|TRBV5-6
TGTGCCAGCAGCTTTTATACTGGGACAGGGGGCTACGAGCAGTACTTC
CASSFYTGTGGYEQYF
>TRBJ2-5|.|.|TRBV28
TGTGCCAGCGGGCGGGGTCAAGAGACCCAGTACTTC
CASGRGQETQYF
>TRBJ2-7|.|.|TRBV7-9
TGTGCCAGCAGCTCCTTACAGAGACCCTACGAGCAGTACTTC
CASSSLQRPYEQYF
>TRBJ2-7|TRBD1|.|TRBV5-4
TGTGCCAGCAGCCGCGGGACAGGGATTTTATACGAGCAGTACTTC
CASSRGTGILYEQYF
>TRBJ2-7|TRBD2|.|TRBV29-1
TGCAGCGTTACTCCGGCGCAGTCCGGGACTAGGGTCTACGAGCAGTACTTC
CSVTPAQSGTRVYEQYF
>TRBJ1-5|.|.|TRBV19
TGTGCCAGTAGTCCCGGGTGGAATCAGCCCCAGCATTTT
CASSPGWNQPQHF
>TRBJ1-2|.|.|TRBV5-1
TGCGCCAGCAGCTCAGGACACCTTAACTATGGCTACACCTTC
CASSSGHLNYGYTF
>TRBJ1-2|.|.|TRBV7-8
TGTGCCAGCAGCTCGCGGGCCACCTTCTATGGCTACACCTTC
CASSSRATFYGYTF
>TRBJ1-4|TRBD1|.|TRBV5-6
TGTGCCAGCAGCCGCCGACACAGGGGTGGGGAAAAACTGTTTTTT
CASSRRHRGGEKLFF
>TRBJ2-7|.|.|TRBV2
TGTGCCAGCAGTGGAGAATACGGCGAGCAGTACTTC
CASSGEYGEQYF
>TRBJ2-7|.|.|TRBV5-4
TGTGCCAGCAGCACTGAATTTGGGGCTCAGGAGCAGTACTTC
CASSTEFGAQEQYF
>TRBJ1-5|.|.|TRBV21-1
TGTGCCAGCAGCCCGACTTTTTACAATAGCAATCAGCCCCAGCATTTT
CASSPTFYNSNQPQHF
>TRBJ2-2|TRBD1|.|TRBV18
TGTGCCAGCTCACCCGGACAGGGGAACACCGGGGAGCTGTTTTTT
CASSPGQGNTGELFF
>TRBJ2-7|.|.|TRBV2
TGTGCCAGCGATGACATGTACGAGCAGTACTTC
CASDDMYEQYF
>TRBJ2-1|.|.|TRBV10-1
TGCGCCAGCAGTCCCACGACTACCGAATGGGAGCAGTTCTTC
CASSPTTTEWEQFF
>TRBJ2-5|TRBD2|.|TRBV3-1/TRBV3-2
TGTGCCAGCAGCCAAGATTCGGTAGCGGGGGGAGAGACCCAGTACTTC
CASSQDSVAGGETQYF
>TRBJ2-1|.|once|TRBV3-1/TRBV3-2
TGTGCCAGCAGCAACGAGGGTTGGGGGGACAATGAGCAGTTCTTC
CASSNEGWGDNEQFF
>TRBJ2-5|TRBD2|.|TRBV30
TGTGCCTCGGGACTAGCGGGGCGAGAGACCCAGTACTTC
CASGLAGRETQYF
>TRBJ2-1|.|.|TRBV6-5
TGTGCCAGCAGCTCCAGGGTGGGGGGTTACAATGAGCAGTTCTTC
CASSSRVGGYNEQFF
>TRBJ2-7|TRBD2|.|TRBV2
TGTGCCACCGCGACTGGGACTAGCGGGGGCGAGCAGTACTTC
CATATGTSGGEQYF
>TRBJ2-7|.|.|TRBV19
TGTGCCAGTAGTTTTGGCCCTTCCTACGAGCAGTACTTC
CASSFGPSYEQYF
>TRBJ1-1|.|.|TRBV28
TGTGCCAGCAGTCCGGGGTTCACTGAAGCTTTCTTT
CASSPGFTEAFF